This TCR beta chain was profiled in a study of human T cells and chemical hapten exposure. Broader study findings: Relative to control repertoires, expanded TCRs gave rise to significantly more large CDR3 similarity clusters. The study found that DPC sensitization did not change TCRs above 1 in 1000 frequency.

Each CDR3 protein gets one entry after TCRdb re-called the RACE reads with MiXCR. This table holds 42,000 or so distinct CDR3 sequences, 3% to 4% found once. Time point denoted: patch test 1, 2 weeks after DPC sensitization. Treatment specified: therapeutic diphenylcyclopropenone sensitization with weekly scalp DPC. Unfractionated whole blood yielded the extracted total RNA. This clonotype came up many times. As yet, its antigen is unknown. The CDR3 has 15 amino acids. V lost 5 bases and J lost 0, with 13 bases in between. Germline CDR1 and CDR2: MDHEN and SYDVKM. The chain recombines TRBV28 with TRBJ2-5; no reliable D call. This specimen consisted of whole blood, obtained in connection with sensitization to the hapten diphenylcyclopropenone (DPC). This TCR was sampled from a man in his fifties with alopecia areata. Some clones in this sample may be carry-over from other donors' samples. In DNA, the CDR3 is TGTGCCAGCAGTACAAGACGGCAGTACCAAGAGACCCAGTACTTC. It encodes CASSTRRQYQETQYF.